The entry below describes one T cell receptor (beta chain). These data come from a study of CD8 T cells in Susac syndrome. Germline V lookup: CDR1 SGHVS, CDR2 FQNEAQ. The CDR3 runs to 15 residues. V was clipped by 3 bases and J by 0 bases; unmatched bases: 4. Negative isolation yielded the CD8+ and CD4+ T cells, while FACS enriched the TEMRA cells. RNA totalling about 0.45 to 1 ug underwent reverse transcription with random hexamers. TCRdb ran MiXCR on the immunoSEQ multiplex PCR reads and lists one entry per CDR3 protein. The sample gives 150,000 to 200,000 distinct CDR3 sequences, approximately 93% of which show up once; 0.09% to 0.12% is in the top ten.

Input material: CD4+ T cells from PBMCs. This receptor was taken from a human donor in good health. The rearrangement links TRBV7-8 to TRBJ2-7; 8 nucleotides line up with TRBD1. CDR3 sequence reads: CASSLRDRLSYEQYV. DNA for the CDR3: TGTGCCAGCAGCTTGAGGGACAGGCTCTCCTACGAGCAGTACGTC.